The 17 T cell receptor beta chains reported below all come from one sample, sequenced in a study of cytomegalovirus exposure and HLA in healthy donors. The primer mix had 60 Vbeta and 13 Jbeta primers. This table comes from immunoSEQ multiplex PCR, and its TCRdb copy is limited to in-frame clones, with some not included. This table has more than 95,000 clones, approximately 80% appearing once. The specimen sequenced was PBMCs. These receptors were obtained from a man in his thirties or forties in good health and CMV-seropositive.

The chain is built from TRBV25-1 and TRBJ2-7; unclear D gene. V was cut by 3 bases and J by 3 bases, with 6 bases left in between. This CDR3 spans 12 amino acids. Germline CDR1 reads MGHDK; CDR2 reads SYGVNS. CDR3 coding DNA: TGTGCCAGCAGTGACCAGTACTACGAGCAGTACTTC. It specifies CASSDQYYEQYF.

This chain links TRBV7-3 with TRBJ1-1; 8 bases line up with TRBD1. V shed 5 bases, J shed 5 bases, and the junction held 4 bases outside the gene matches. Germline CDR1 is SGHTA and CDR2 is FQGTGA. The CDR3 totals 13 residues. CDR3 in DNA: TGTGCCAGCAGCCAAACAGGGGGAACTGAAGCTTTCTTT. Its protein product is CASSQTGGTEAFF.

As concerns this clone: At one of its ends the junction is not consistent with the germline gene, which may arise from a read error. The CDR3 here is CASSQVTGAAKNSQYF. The CDR3 nucleotides are TGTGCCAGCAGCCAAGTGACGGGAGCGGCCAAAAACAGTCAGTACTTC. The chain has TRBV4-2 and TRBJ2-4, with D perhaps matching TRBD2 (6 bases). In germline, CDR1 is LGHNA, CDR2 YNFKEQ. This CDR3 comprises 16 residues.

The chain couples TRBV28 to TRBJ1-1; D perhaps matches TRBD1 (6 bases). Germline V lookup: CDR1 MDHEN, CDR2 SYDVKM. CDR3 length equals 12 residues. Between the trimmed V and J ends, which lost 2 bases and 8 bases, there was a span of 9 bases. CDR3 sequence: CASSLPDSEAFF. DNA of the CDR3: TGTGCCAGCAGTTTACCGGACAGCGAAGCTTTCTTT.

This chain joins TRBV19 and TRBJ2-5; possibly TRBD2 for D (6 bases). The CDR3 loop spans 15 amino acids. Per the germline V gene, CDR1 is LNHDA and CDR2 is SQIVND (reference sequence). Trimming left V 5 bases short and J 4 bases short, with 17 bases between. Here the CDR3 DNA reads TGTGCCAGTAGTCCTAGGCGGGAACGGGTAGAGACCCAGTACTTC. Its translation: CASSPRRERVETQYF.

This clone was seen only a few times. The chain combines TRBV15 with TRBJ1-2; D is ambiguous. This CDR3 has 14 amino acids. CDR1 is LNHNV and CDR2 is YYDKDF in the germline V gene (reference sequence). V lost 6 bases and J lost 0, with 11 bases in between. CDR3 loop: CATRKFTANYGYTF. The CDR3 DNA is TGTGCCACCAGAAAATTCACAGCTAACTATGGCTACACCTTC.

The V call is TRBV4-2, the J call TRBJ2-1; the match to TRBD2 covers 7 bases. J was trimmed by 3 bases and V by 1 base; bases with no gene match: 3. Germline loops: CDR1 LGHNA, CDR2 YNFKEQ. The CDR3 spans 15 residues. The CDR3 DNA sequence: TGTGCCAGCAGCCAAGCGCTAGCGGACTACAATGAGCAGTTCTTC. Its translation is CASSQALADYNEQFF.

CDR3 loop: CASSLFVGRANEQFF. CDR3 bases: TGTGCCAGCAGTTTATTCGTGGGGAGGGCGAATGAGCAGTTCTTC. The chain links TRBV27 to TRBJ2-1, with TRBD2 identical over 7 bases. The CDR3 is 15 amino acids. Germline V gives CDR1 MNHEY, CDR2 SMNVEV (reference sequence). V lost 1 base and J lost 7; bases outside the gene matches: 7.

The chain couples TRBV5-1 to TRBJ2-3, with D unclear. V gave up 0 bases and J gave up 1 base, with 9 bases separating them. The germline gives CDR1 SGHRS, CDR2 YFSETQ. The CDR3 is 15 residues long. The CDR3 nucleotides read TGCGCCAGCAGCTTGGACCCACGGGGCACAGATACGCAGTATTTT. As protein: CASSLDPRGTDTQYF.

The V call is TRBV4-3, the J call TRBJ2-7, with 8 positions matching TRBD1. The germline V gene encodes CDR1 LGHNA and CDR2 YSLEER. This CDR3 is built from 18 residues. V was clipped by 0 bases and J by 4 bases; unmatched bases: 14. CDR3 in amino acids: CASSQDLRPDRVTYEQYF. The DNA for the CDR3 is TGCGCCAGCAGCCAAGATCTTCGACCGGACAGGGTAACGTACGAGCAGTACTTC.

This clone was detected once. This chain connects TRBV4-3 to TRBJ2-5, with 7 bases identical to TRBD1. CDR1 and CDR2 from the germline V gene are LGHNA and YSLEER. The CDR3 extends over 14 amino acids. Losses at the gene ends were 4 bases for V and 5 bases for J; bases not matched to a gene: 7. CDR3 in amino acids: CASSRSRQGETQYF. The CDR3 nucleotides read TGCGCCAGCAGCCGATCCAGACAGGGCGAGACCCAGTACTTC.

The chain employs TRBV2 and TRBJ1-2, with D possibly TRBD1 on 5 matching bases. The CDR3 has 13 residues. Germline V gene sequence: CDR1 SNHLY, CDR2 FYNNEI. Trimming took 4 bases from V and 4 from J, leaving 10 bases between them. In DNA, the CDR3 is TGTGCCAGCAGTGTAAGGCAGGGCTATGGCTACACCTTC. Translating it yields CASSVRQGYGYTF.

This chain joins TRBV5-1 and TRBJ2-2; 9 nucleotides agree with TRBD1. The CDR3 covers 16 residues. After removal of 3 bases from V and 3 bases from J, the junction contained 6 bases not matched to a gene. Germline-derived CDR1 and CDR2 are SGHRS and YFSETQ. The CDR3 is CASSYNRGRDTGELFF. CDR3 DNA: TGCGCCAGCAGCTACAACAGGGGGCGCGACACCGGGGAGCTGTTTTTT. The whole variable domain, remainder taken from reference TRBV5-1 and TRBJ2-2, is KAGVTQTPRYLIKTRGQQVTLSCSPISGHRSVSWYQQTPGQGLQFLFEYFSETQRNKGNFPGRFSGRQFSNSRSEMNVSTLELGDSALYLCASSYNRGRDTGELFFGEGSRLTVL.

Details on this clone: This sample also contains other DNA sequences that code for the same CDR3. The chain combines TRBV6-4 with TRBJ2-7, with no clear D. The CDR3 has 13 residues. V was pared by 6 bases and J by 0 bases, with 9 bases between. Germline V gives CDR1 MRHNA, CDR2 SNTAGT. The CDR3 region is CASRSSSSYEQYF. The CDR3 DNA reads as TGTGCCAGCAGATCCTCTAGCTCCTACGAGCAGTACTTC.

The chain employs TRBV6-6 and TRBJ1-2, with D uncertain. V was trimmed by 6 bases and J by 2 bases, leaving 19 bases between them. There are 16 residues in the CDR3. Germline CDR1 and CDR2: MNHNY and SVGAGI (reference sequence). Here the CDR3 reads CASRQGFAGSNYGYTF. CDR3 bases: TGTGCCAGCAGGCAAGGTTTTGCGGGCTCAAACTATGGCTACACCTTC.

This clone appeared once. The CDR3 DNA is TGTGCCAGCAGCTTCCGGGCGGGAGGAGGCACCGGGGAGCTGTTTTTT. This translates into CASSFRAGGGTGELFF. The chain combines TRBV7-2 with TRBJ2-2, with TRBD2 identical over 8 bases. In germline, CDR1 is SGHTA, CDR2 FQGNSA. The CDR3 is made up of 16 amino acids. The junction had 7 bases not matched to a gene; V was cut back by 3 bases and J by 4 bases.

This clone was seen only a few times. This chain connects TRBV30 to TRBJ2-3; the D is unclear. This CDR3 comprises 14 residues. Germline CDR1 reads GTSNPN; CDR2 reads SVGIG (reference sequence). Trimming cost V 2 bases and J 1 base, with 10 bases left between them. CDR3 bases: TGTGCCTGGAGTTCCGTGGGCGGCACAGATACGCAGTATTTT. Protein: CAWSSVGGTDTQYF.